A selection of T cell receptor beta chains follows, all from one sample in a study of prognosis after radiotherapy for stage I lung cancer. TCRdb reanalysed the multiplex PCR reads using MiXCR and keeps one entry per CDR3 protein. The table has 15,000 to 20,000 distinct CDR3 sequences, approximately 28% seen once. The input for sequencing was PBMCs, taken before or after stereotactic body radiation therapy (not recorded which). The receptors were gathered from a donor of 50 years or more with non-small cell lung cancer. The CDR3 runs from the conserved cysteine through the conserved F or W. The D gene is left open where the match is weak. Not all rows give a size; the values are once, few, many and, for expanded clones, a class.

j_call v_call clone_size d_call cdr3_aa cdr3_nt
TRBJ1-1 TRBV6-2/TRBV6-3 many NA CASSRTANTEAFF TGTGCCAGCAGTAGGACAGCGAACACTGAAGCTTTCTTT
TRBJ2-2 TRBV5-1 many NA CASSLVENPGELFF TGCGCCAGCAGCTTGGTTGAAAACCCCGGGGAGCTGTTTTTT
TRBJ2-1 TRBV18 many TRBD2 CASSPLGTSYNEQFF TGTGCCAGCTCACCCCTCGGGACTAGCTACAATGAGCAGTTCTTC
TRBJ2-1 TRBV7-6 many TRBD1 CASSLGRRWTGDNEQFF TGTGCCAGCAGCTTAGGGAGGCGATGGACAGGCGATAATGAGCAGTTCTTC
TRBJ2-6 TRBV2 many NA CASGSRGPGANVLTF TGTGCCAGCGGGAGCAGGGGTCCAGGGGCCAACGTCCTGACTTTC
TRBJ1-1 TRBV29-1 NA NA CSVESGVNTEAFF TGCAGCGTTGAGTCAGGGGTGAACACTGAAGCTTTCTTT
TRBJ2-7 TRBV20-1 many TRBD2 CSASGLAGKNYEQYF TGCAGTGCTAGCGGACTAGCGGGAAAGAACTACGAGCAGTACTTC
TRBJ1-5 TRBV20-1 many NA CSARDTAGNQPQHF TGCAGTGCTAGAGATACGGCAGGCAATCAGCCCCAGCATTTT
TRBJ2-1 TRBV3-2 many NA CASSQGSGGGYNEQFF TGTGCCAGCAGCCAAGGCAGCGGGGGGGGGTACAATGAGCAGTTCTTC
TRBJ1-4 TRBV6-1 many NA CASSERRAGREKLFF TGTGCCAGCAGTGAAAGAAGGGCAGGGAGGGAAAAACTGTTTTTT
TRBJ1-2 TRBV6-1 many TRBD1 CASRDRGLGNYGYTF TGTGCCAGCAGGGACAGGGGGCTCGGTAACTATGGCTACACCTTC
TRBJ1-2 TRBV5-1 many NA CASSLAVQGRDGYTF TGCGCCAGCAGCTTGGCAGTTCAGGGGCGAGATGGCTACACCTTC
TRBJ2-1 TRBV3-1 many TRBD1 CGAQGANNEQFF TGTGGGGCACAGGGGGCAAACAATGAGCAGTTCTTC
TRBJ2-7 TRBV6-1 medium-sized NA CASSEGGIPSYEQYF TGTGCCAGCAGTGAGGGTGGAATCCCCTCCTACGAGCAGTACTTC